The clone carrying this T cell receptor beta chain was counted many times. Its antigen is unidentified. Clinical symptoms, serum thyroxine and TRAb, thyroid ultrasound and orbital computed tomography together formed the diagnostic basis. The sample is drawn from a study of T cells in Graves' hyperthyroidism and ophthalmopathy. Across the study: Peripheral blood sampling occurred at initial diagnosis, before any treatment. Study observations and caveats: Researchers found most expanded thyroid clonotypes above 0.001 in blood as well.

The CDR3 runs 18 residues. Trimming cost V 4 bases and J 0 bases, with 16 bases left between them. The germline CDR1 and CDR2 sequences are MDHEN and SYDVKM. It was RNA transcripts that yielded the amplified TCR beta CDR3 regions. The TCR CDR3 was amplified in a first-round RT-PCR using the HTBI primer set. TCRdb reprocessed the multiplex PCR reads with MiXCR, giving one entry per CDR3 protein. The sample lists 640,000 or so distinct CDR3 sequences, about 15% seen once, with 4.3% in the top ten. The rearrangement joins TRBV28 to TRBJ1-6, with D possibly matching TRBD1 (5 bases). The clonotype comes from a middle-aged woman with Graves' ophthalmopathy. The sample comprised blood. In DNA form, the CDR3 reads TGTGCCAGCAGTTCCCTAATAGGCAGGGACTCCTATAATTCACCCCTCCACTTT. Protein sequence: CASSSLIGRDSYNSPLHF.